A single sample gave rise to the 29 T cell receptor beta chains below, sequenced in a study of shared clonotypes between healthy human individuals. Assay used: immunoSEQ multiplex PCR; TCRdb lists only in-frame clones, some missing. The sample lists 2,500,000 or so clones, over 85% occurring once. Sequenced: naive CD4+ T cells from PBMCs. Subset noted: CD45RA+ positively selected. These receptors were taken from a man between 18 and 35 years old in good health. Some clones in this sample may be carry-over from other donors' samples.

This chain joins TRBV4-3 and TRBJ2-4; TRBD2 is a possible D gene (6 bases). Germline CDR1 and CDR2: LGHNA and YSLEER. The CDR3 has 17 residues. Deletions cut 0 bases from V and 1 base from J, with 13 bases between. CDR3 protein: CASSQDGLAMAKNIQYF. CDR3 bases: TGCGCCAGCAGCCAAGACGGCCTAGCGATGGCCAAAAACATTCAGTACTTC.

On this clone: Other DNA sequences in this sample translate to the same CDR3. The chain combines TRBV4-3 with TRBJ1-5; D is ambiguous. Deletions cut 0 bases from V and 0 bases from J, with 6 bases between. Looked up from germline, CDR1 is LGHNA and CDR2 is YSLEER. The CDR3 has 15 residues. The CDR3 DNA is TGCGCCAGCAGCCAAGAAGCCGGTAGCAATCAGCCCCAGCATTTT. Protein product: CASSQEAGSNQPQHF.

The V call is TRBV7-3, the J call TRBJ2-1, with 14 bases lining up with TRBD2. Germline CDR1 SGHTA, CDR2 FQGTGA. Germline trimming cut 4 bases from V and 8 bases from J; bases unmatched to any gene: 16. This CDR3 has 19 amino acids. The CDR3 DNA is TGTGCCAGCAGCTCTCAACCGGGACTAGCGGGAGTCCAGGACGATGAGCAGTTCTTC. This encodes CASSSQPGLAGVQDDEQFF.

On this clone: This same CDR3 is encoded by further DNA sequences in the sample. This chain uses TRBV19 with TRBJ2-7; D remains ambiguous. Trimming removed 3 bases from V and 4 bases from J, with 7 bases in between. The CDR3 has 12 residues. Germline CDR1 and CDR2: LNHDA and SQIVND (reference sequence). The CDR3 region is CASSIPGYEQYF. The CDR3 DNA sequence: TGTGCCAGTAGTATCCCCGGGTACGAGCAGTACTTC. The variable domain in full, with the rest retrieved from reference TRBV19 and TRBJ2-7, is DGGITQSPKYLFRKEGQNVTLSCEQNLNHDAMYWYRQDPGQGLRLIYYSQIVNDFQKGDIAEGYSVSREKKESFPLTVTSAQKNPTAFYLCASSIPGYEQYFGPGTRLTVT.

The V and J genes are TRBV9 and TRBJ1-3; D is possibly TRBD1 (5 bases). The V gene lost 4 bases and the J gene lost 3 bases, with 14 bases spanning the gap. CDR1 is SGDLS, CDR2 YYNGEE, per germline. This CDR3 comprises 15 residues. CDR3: CASSPYSGGGNTIYF. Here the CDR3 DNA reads TGTGCCAGCAGCCCCTATTCGGGGGGTGGAAACACCATATATTTT.

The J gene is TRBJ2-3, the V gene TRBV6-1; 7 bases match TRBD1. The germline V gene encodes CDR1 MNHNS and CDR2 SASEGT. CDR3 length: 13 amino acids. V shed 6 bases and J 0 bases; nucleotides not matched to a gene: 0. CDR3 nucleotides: TGTGCCAGCAGACAGGGGAGCACAGATACGCAGTATTTT. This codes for CASRQGSTDTQYF.

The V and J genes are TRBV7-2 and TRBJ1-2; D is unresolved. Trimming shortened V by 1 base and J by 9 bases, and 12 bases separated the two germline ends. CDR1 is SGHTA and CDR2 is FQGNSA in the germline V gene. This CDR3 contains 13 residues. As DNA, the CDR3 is TGTGCCAGCAGCTTAGAATTACGGGGAAGCTACACCTTC. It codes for CASSLELRGSYTF.

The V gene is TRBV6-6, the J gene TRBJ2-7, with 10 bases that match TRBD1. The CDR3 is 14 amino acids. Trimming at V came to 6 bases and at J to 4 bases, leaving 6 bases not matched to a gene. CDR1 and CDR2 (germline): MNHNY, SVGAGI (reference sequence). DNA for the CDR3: TGTGCCAGCAGGGAGAGGGACAGGGGATACGAGCAGTACTTC. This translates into CASRERDRGYEQYF.

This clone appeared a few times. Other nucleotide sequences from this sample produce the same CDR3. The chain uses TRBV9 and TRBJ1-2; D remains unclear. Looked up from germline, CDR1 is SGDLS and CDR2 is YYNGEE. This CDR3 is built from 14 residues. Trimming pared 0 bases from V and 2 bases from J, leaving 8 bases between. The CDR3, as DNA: TGTGCCAGCAGCGTAGGGTCGGGAAACTATGGCTACACCTTC. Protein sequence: CASSVGSGNYGYTF.

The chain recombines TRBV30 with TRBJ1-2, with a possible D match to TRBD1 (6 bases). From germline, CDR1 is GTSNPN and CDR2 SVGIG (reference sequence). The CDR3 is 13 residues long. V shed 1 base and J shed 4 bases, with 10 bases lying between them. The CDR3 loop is CAWSATGSYGYTF. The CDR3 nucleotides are TGTGCCTGGAGTGCAACAGGGTCCTATGGCTACACCTTC. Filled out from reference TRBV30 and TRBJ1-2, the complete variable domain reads SQTIHQWPATLVQPVGSPLSLECTVEGTSNPNLYWYRQAAGRGLQLLFYSVGIGQISSEVPQNLSASRPQDRQFILSSKKLLLSDSGFYLCAWSATGSYGYTFGSGTRLTVV.

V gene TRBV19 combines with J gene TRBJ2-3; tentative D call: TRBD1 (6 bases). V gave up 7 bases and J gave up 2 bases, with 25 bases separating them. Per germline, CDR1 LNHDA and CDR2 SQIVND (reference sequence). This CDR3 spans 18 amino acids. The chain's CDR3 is CASTSRPPRGTNTDTQYF. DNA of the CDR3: TGTGCCAGTACATCCAGGCCCCCCAGGGGAACAAACACAGATACGCAGTATTTT.

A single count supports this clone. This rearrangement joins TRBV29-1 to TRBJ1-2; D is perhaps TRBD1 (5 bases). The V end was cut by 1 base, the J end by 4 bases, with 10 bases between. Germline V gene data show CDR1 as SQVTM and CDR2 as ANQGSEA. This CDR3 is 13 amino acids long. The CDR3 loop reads CSVEVGGGYGYTF. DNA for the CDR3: TGCAGCGTTGAAGTCGGGGGGGGCTATGGCTACACCTTC.

The CDR3 nucleotides read TGTGCCAGTAGTAACCCTAGCGGGAGAACAGATACGCAGTATTTT. Translated: CASSNPSGRTDTQYF. V is TRBV19 and J is TRBJ2-3; 10 bases agree with TRBD2. J lost 3 bases, V lost 4 bases, and 4 bases had no gene match. In germline, CDR1 is LNHDA, CDR2 SQIVND (reference sequence). The CDR3 is 15 amino acids.

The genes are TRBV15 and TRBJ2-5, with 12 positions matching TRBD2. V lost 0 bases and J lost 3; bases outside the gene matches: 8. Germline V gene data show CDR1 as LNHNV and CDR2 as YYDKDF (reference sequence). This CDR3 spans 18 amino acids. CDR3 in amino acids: CATSRDPARTSGKETQYF. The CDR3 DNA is TGTGCCACCAGCAGAGATCCGGCTAGGACTAGCGGGAAAGAGACCCAGTACTTC.

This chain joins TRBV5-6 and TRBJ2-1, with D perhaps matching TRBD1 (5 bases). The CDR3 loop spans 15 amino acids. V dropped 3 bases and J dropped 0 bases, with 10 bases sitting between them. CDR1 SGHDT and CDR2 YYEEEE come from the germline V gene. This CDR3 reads CASSSGLGSYNEQFF. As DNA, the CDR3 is TGTGCCAGCAGCTCAGGGTTAGGCTCCTACAATGAGCAGTTCTTC.

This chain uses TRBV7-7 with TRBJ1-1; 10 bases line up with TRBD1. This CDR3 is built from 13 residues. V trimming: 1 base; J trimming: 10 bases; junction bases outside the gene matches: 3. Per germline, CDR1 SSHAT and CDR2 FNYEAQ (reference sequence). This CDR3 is CASSLGTGGVAFF. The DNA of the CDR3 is TGTGCCAGCAGCTTAGGGACAGGGGGGGTAGCTTTCTTT.

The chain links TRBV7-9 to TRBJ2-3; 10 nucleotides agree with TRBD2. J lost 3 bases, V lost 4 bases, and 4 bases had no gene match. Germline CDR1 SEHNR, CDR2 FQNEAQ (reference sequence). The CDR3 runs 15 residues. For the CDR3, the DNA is TGTGCCAGCAGCTCCGGACTAGCGGCTACAGATACGCAGTATTTT. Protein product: CASSSGLAATDTQYF.

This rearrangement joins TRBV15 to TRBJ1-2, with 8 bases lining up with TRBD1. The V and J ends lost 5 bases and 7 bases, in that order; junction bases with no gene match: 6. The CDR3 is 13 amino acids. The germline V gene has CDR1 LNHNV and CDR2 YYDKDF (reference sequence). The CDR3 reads CATSVGTGGGYTF. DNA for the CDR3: TGTGCCACCAGCGTAGGGACAGGTGGTGGCTACACCTTC.

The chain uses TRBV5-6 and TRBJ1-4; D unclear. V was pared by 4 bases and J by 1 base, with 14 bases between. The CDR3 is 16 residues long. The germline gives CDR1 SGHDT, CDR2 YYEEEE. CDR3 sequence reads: CASSPLSDRTNEKLFF. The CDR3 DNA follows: TGTGCCAGCAGCCCGCTCTCAGACCGAACTAATGAAAAACTGTTTTTT.

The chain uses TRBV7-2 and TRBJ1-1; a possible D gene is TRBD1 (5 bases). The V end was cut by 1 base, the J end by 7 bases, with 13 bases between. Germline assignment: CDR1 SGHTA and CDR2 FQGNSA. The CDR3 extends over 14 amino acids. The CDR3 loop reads CASSLVVVQGEAFF. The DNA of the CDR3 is TGTGCCAGCAGCTTAGTAGTGGTGCAGGGTGAAGCTTTCTTT.

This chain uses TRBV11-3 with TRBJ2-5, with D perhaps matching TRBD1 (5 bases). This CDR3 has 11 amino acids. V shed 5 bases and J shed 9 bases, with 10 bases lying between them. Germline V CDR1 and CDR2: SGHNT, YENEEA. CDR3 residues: CASSQGGAQYF. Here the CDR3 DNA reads TGTGCCAGCAGCCAGGGTGGCGCCCAGTACTTC.

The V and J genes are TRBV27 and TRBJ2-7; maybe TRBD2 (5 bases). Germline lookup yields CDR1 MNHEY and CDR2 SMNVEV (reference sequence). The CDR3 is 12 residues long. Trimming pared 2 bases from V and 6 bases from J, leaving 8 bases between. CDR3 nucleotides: TGTGCCAGCAGTTTAGTAGAGGGCGAGCAGTACTTC. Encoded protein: CASSLVEGEQYF.

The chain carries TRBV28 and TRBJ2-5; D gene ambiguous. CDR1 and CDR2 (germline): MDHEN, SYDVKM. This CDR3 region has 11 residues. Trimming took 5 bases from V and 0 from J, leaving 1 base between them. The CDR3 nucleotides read TGTGCCAGCAGTCACCAAGAGACCCAGTACTTC. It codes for CASSHQETQYF.

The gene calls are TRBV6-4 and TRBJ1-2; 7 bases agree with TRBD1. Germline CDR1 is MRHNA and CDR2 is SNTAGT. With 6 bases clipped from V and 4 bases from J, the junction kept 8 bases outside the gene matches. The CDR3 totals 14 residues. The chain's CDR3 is CASSQGPGGYGYTF. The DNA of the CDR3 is TGTGCCAGCAGCCAAGGTCCAGGGGGCTATGGCTACACCTTC.

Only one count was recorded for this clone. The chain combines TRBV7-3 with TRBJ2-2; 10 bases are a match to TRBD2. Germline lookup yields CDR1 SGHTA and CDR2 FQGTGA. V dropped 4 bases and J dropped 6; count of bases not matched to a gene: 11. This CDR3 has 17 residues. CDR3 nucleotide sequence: TGTGCCAGCAGCTCCCACGGGGCGCTAGCGGGAGCCGGGGAGCTGTTTTTT. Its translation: CASSSHGALAGAGELFF.

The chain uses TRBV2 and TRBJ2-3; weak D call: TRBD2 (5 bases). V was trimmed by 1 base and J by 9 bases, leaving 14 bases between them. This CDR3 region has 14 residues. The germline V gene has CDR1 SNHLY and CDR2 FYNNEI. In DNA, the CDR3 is TGTGCCAGCAGTGAAGGCGGACTCGAGTTGACGCAGTATTTT. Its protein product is CASSEGGLELTQYF. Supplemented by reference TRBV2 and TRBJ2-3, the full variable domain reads EPEVTQTPSHQVTQMGQEVILRCVPISNHLYFYWYRQILGQKVEFLVSFYNNEISEKSEIFDDQFSVERPDGSNFTLKIRSTKLEDSAMYFCASSEGGLELTQYFGPGTRLTVL.

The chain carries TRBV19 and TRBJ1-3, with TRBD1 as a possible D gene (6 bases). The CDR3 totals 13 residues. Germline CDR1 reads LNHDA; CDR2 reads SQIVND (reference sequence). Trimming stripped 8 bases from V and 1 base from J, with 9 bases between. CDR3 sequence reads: CASQGTSGNTIYF. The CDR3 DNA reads TGTGCCAGTCAGGGGACTTCTGGAAACACCATATATTTT.

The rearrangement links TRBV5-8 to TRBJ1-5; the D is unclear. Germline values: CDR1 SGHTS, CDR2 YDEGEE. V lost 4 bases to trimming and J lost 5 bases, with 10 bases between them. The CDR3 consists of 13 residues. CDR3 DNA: TGTGCCAGCAGCCCGCTAACGTATCAGCCCCAGCATTTT. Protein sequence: CASSPLTYQPQHF.

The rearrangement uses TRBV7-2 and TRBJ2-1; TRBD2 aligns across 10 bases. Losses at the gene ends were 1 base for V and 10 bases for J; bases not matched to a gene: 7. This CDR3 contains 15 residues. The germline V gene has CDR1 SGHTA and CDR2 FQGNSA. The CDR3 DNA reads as TGTGCCAGCAGCTTAGGGCTAGCGGGAGTGGCCGAGCAGTTCTTC. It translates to CASSLGLAGVAEQFF.